This T cell receptor (beta chain) was recorded in a study of lung T cells in sarcoidosis with Löfgren's syndrome. TCRdb used MiXCR to reprocess the reads, holding one entry per CDR3 protein. Of 20,000 or so distinct CDR3 sequences listed, 20% to 25% are singletons. Study-wide results and caveats: Multiple Löfgren's syndrome patients reportedly shared TRAV12-1 and TRBV2 CDR3 motifs.

This clonotype was detected many times. Its target is not known. The CDR3 has 14 residues. CDR1 and CDR2 (germline): MDHEN, SYDVKM. Germline trimming cut 5 bases from V and 4 bases from J; bases unmatched to any gene: 4. This TCR was recovered from a human donor with sarcoidosis (Löfgren's syndrome or another form), or a control subject (not recorded which). This rearrangement joins TRBV28 to TRBJ2-7; 11 bases match TRBD2. The specimen sequenced was CD4+ T cells from PBMCs. The CDR3 loop is CASSHSGGAYEQYF. The CDR3, as DNA: TGTGCCAGCAGTCATAGCGGGGGGGCTTACGAGCAGTACTTC.